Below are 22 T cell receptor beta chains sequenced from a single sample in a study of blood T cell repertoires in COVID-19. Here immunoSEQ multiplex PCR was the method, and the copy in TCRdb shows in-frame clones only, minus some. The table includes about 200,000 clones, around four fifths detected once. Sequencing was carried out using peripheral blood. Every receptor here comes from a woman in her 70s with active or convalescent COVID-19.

The CDR3 protein is CASTNRMGTGYNNEQFF. The CDR3, as DNA: TGTGCCAGCACAAATCGTATGGGGACAGGGTATAACAATGAGCAGTTCTTC. The rearrangement joins TRBV28 to TRBJ2-1, with 9 bases lining up with TRBD1. The germline gives CDR1 MDHEN, CDR2 SYDVKM. The CDR3 is 17 amino acids. The ends lost 7 bases at V and 5 bases at J; junction bases unmatched: 15.

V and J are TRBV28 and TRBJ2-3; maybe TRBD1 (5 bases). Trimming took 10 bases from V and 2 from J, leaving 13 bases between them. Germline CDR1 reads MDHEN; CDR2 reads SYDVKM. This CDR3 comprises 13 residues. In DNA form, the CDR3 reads TGTGCCACCCAGGGTAGTGTCACAGATACGCAGTATTTT. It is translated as CATQGSVTDTQYF.

CDR3 in DNA: TGCGCCAGCTCGAGGACTAGCGGACGAAATGGCGAGCAGTACTTC. Translating gives CASSRTSGRNGEQYF. V is TRBV5-1 and J is TRBJ2-7, with 10 bases aligning to TRBD2. The J segment lost 6 bases and the V segment lost 7 bases, leaving 13 bases of the junction unmatched. CDR3 size: 15 residues. Germline V gene lookup returns CDR1 SGHRS and CDR2 YFSETQ. The full variable domain, in which reference TRBV5-1 and TRBJ2-7 provide the parts outside the CDR3, is KAGVTQTPRYLIKTRGQQVTLSCSPISGHRSVSWYQQTPGQGLQFLFEYFSETQRNKGNFPGRFSGRQFSNSRSEMNVSTLELGDSALYLCASSRTSGRNGEQYFGPGTRLTVT.

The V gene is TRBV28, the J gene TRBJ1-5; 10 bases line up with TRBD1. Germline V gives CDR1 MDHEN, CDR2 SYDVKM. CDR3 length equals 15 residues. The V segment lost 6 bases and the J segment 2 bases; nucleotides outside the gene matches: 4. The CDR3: CASRYGTGGNQPQHF. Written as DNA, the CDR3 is TGTGCCAGCAGATACGGGACAGGGGGCAATCAGCCCCAGCATTTT. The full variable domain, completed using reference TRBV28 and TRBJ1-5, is DVKVTQSSRYLVKRTGEKVFLECVQDMDHENMFWYRQDPGLGLRLIYFSYDVKMKEKGDIPEGYSVSREKKERFSLILESASTNQTSMYLCASRYGTGGNQPQHFGDGTRLSIL.

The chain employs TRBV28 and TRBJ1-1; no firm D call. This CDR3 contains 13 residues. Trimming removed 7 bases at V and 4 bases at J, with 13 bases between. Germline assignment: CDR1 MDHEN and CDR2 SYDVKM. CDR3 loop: CASIAEWSTEAFF. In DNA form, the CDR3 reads TGTGCCAGCATAGCGGAATGGAGCACTGAAGCTTTCTTT. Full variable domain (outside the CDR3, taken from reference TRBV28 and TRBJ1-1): DVKVTQSSRYLVKRTGEKVFLECVQDMDHENMFWYRQDPGLGLRLIYFSYDVKMKEKGDIPEGYSVSREKKERFSLILESASTNQTSMYLCASIAEWSTEAFFGQGTRLTVV.

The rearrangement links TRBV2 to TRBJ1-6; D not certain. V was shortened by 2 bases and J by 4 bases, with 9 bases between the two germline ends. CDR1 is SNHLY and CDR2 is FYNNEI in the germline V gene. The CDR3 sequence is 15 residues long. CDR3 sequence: CASSERGGYNSPLHF. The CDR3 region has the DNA TGTGCCAGCAGTGAACGGGGAGGATATAATTCACCCCTCCACTTT.

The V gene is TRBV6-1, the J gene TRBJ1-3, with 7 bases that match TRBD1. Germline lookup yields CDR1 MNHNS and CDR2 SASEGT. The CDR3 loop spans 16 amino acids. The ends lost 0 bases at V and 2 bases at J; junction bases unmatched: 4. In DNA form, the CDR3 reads TGTGCCAGCAGTGAAGCGGAGGGGGCGGCTGGAAACACCATATATTTT. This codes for CASSEAEGAAGNTIYF.

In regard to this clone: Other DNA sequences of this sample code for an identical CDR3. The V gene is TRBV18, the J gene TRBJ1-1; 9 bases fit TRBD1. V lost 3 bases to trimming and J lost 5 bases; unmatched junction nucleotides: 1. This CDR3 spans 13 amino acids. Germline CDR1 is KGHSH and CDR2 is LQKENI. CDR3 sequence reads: CASSPTGGTEAFF. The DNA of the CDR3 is TGTGCCAGCTCACCGACAGGGGGAACTGAAGCTTTCTTT.

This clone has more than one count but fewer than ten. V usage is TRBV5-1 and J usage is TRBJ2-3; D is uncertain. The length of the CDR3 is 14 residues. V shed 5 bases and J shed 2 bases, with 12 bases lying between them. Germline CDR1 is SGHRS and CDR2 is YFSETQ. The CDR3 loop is CASRTNSLTDTQYF. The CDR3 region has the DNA TGCGCCAGCAGAACGAACTCTCTCACAGATACGCAGTATTTT.

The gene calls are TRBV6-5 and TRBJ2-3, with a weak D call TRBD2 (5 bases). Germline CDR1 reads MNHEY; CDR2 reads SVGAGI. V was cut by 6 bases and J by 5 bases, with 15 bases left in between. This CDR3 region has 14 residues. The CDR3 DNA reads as TGTGCCAGCAGCTTGGATCATCGGGGAGATACGCAGTATTTT. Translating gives CASSLDHRGDTQYF.

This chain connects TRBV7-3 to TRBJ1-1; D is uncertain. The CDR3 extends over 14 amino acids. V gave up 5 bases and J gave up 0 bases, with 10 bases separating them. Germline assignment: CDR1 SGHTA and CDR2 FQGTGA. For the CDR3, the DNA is TGTGCCAGCAGCCCACCTAGCCTGAACACTGAAGCTTTCTTT. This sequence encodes CASSPPSLNTEAFF. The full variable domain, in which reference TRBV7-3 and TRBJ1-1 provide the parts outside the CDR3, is GAGVSQTPSNKVTEKGKYVELRCDPISGHTALYWYRQSLGQGPEFLIYFQGTGAADDSGLPNDRFFAVRPEGSVSTLKIQRTERGDSAVYLCASSPPSLNTEAFFGQGTRLTVV.

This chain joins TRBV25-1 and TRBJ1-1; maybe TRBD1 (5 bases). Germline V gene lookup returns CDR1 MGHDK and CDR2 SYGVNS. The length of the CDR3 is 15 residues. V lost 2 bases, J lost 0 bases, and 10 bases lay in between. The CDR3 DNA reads TGTGCCAGCAGTGAAGGGCGGGGCTTGAACACTGAAGCTTTCTTT. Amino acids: CASSEGRGLNTEAFF.

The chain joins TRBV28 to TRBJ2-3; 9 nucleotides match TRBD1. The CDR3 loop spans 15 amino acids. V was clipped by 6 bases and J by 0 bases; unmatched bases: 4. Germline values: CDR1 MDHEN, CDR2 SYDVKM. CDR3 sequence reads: CASRAQGASTDTQYF. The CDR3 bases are TGTGCCAGCAGGGCACAGGGGGCTAGCACAGATACGCAGTATTTT.

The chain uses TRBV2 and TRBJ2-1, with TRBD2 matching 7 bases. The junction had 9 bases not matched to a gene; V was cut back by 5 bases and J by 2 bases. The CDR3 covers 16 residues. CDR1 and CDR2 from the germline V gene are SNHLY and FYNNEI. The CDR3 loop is CASSPRPLAAYNEQFF. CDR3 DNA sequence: TGTGCCAGCAGTCCCCGGCCGCTAGCGGCCTACAATGAGCAGTTCTTC.

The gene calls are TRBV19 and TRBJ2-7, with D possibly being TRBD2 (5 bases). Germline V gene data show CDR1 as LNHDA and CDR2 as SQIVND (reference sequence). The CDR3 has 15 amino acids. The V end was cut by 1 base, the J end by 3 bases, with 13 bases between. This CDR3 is CASSIAGGGFYEQYF. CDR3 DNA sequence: TGTGCCAGTAGTATAGCTGGCGGCGGGTTCTACGAGCAGTACTTC. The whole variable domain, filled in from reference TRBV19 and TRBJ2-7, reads DGGITQSPKYLFRKEGQNVTLSCEQNLNHDAMYWYRQDPGQGLRLIYYSQIVNDFQKGDIAEGYSVSREKKESFPLTVTSAQKNPTAFYLCASSIAGGGFYEQYFGPGTRLTVT.

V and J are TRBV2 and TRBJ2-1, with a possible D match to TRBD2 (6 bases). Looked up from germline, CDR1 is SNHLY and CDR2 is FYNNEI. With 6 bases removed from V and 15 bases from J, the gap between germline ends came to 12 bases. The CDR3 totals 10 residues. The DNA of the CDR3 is TGTGCCAGCAGGGGACTTCGGCCGTTCTTC. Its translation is CASRGLRPFF. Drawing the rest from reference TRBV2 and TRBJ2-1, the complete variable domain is EPEVTQTPSHQVTQMGQEVILRCVPISNHLYFYWYRQILGQKVEFLVSFYNNEISEKSEIFDDQFSVERPDGSNFTLKIRSTKLEDSAMYFCASRGLRPFFGPGTRLTVL.

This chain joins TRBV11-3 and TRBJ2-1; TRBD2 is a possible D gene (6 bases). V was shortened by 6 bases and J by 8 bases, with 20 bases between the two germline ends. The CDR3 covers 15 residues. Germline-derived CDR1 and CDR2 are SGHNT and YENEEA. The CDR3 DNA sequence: TGTGCCAGCAGTAAGGAGGGTCGGGAGAACGATGAGCAGTTCTTC. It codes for CASSKEGRENDEQFF.

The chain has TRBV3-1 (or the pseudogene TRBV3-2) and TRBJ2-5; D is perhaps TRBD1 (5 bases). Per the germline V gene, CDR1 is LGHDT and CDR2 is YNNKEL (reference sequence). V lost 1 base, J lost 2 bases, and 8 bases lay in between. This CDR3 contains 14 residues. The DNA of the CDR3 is TGTGCCAGCAGCCAAGGAAACAGGCAAGAGACCCAGTACTTC. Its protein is CASSQGNRQETQYF.

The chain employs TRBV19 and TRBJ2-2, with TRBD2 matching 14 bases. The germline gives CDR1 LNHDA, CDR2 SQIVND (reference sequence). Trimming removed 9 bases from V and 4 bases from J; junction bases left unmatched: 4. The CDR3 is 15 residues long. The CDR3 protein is CASRGLAGVTGELFF. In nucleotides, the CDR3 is TGTGCCAGCAGGGGACTAGCGGGAGTCACCGGGGAGCTGTTTTTT.

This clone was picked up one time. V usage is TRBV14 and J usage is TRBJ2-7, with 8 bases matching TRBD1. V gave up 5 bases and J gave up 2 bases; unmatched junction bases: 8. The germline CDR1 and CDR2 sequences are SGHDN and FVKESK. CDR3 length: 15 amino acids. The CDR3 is CASSEGRTGPYEQYF. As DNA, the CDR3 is TGTGCCAGCAGCGAAGGGAGGACAGGGCCCTACGAGCAGTACTTC.

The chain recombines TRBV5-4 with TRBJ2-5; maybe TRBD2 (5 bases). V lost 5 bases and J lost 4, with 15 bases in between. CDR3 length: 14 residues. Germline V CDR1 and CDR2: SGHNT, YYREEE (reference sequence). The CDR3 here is CASSIPRDLETQYF. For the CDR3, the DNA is TGTGCCAGCAGTATTCCGAGGGATCTAGAGACCCAGTACTTC.

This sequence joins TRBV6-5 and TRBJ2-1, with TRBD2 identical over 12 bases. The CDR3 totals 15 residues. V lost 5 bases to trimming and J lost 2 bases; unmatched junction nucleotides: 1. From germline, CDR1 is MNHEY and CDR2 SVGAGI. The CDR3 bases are TGTGCCAGCAGTAGGACTAGCGGGACCTACAATGAGCAGTTCTTC. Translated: CASSRTSGTYNEQFF.